These 13 T cell receptor beta chains were sequenced from one sample in a study of CD8 T cells in ankylosing spondylitis. General study findings and limits: Ankylosing spondylitis blood appeared to carry a characteristic TCR beta motif of several highly homologous variants.

Each CDR3 protein is one row after TCRdb ran MiXCR on the 5' RACE reads. The profile shows approximately 400,000 distinct CDR3 sequences, 17% of them singletons. Their antigens remain unidentified. What was sequenced was blood, either unsorted or a sorted T cell fraction (not recorded which). The receptors here all came from a male donor with ankylosing spondylitis.

The V gene is TRBV7-9, the J gene TRBJ2-1; D is undetermined. V lost 3 bases and J lost 6, with 18 bases in between. CDR1 SEHNR and CDR2 FQNEAQ come from the germline V gene (reference sequence). This CDR3 has 16 residues. CDR3 protein: CASSFESEDLINEQFF. The CDR3 DNA sequence: TGTGCCAGCAGCTTCGAATCAGAGGACCTAATCAATGAGCAGTTCTTC.

This sequence joins TRBV5-1 and TRBJ2-5; 7 bases map to TRBD2. Germline V CDR1 and CDR2: SGHRS, YFSETQ. The V and J ends lost 5 bases and 1 base, in that order; junction bases with no gene match: 8. The CDR3 extends over 15 amino acids. CDR3 sequence (DNA): TGCGCCAGCAGGCAAAACGGGGGGTTCCAAGAGACCCAGTACTTC. It translates to CASRQNGGFQETQYF.

This clonotype showed up many times. The chain combines TRBV12-3 or TRBV12-4 with TRBJ2-1, with 10 bases that match TRBD2. The CDR3 covers 15 residues. V shed 2 bases, J shed 7 bases, and the junction held 5 bases outside the gene matches. The CDR3 is CASSLSSGGANEQFF. As DNA, the CDR3 is TGTGCCAGCAGTTTATCGAGCGGGGGGGCAAATGAGCAGTTCTTC.

The rearrangement uses TRBV20-1 and TRBJ2-1, with TRBD2 matching over 8 bases. The CDR3 is made up of 17 amino acids. The junction had 12 bases not matched to a gene; V was cut back by 5 bases and J by 0 bases. CDR1 and CDR2 from the germline V gene are DFQATT and SNEGSKA (reference sequence). The CDR3 spells CSASGGVRGSSYNEQFF. CDR3 DNA sequence: TGCAGTGCTTCCGGGGGGGTTCGCGGAAGCTCCTACAATGAGCAGTTCTTC.

This clonotype was recorded at least ten times. The J gene is TRBJ1-1, the V gene TRBV12-3 or TRBV12-4; TRBD1 is a possible D gene (5 bases). Trimming stripped 5 bases from V and 0 bases from J, with 10 bases between. The CDR3 totals 14 residues. This CDR3 is CASSPGLMNTEAFF. CDR3 DNA: TGTGCCAGCAGTCCAGGGCTCATGAACACTGAAGCTTTCTTT.

In this sample, this clonotype turned up a few times. CDR3 region: CASSQGRRPNQETQYF. The CDR3 DNA reads TGCGCCAGCAGCCAAGGGCGACGGCCAAACCAAGAGACCCAGTACTTC. This chain links TRBV4-1 with TRBJ2-5; unclear D gene. V gave up 1 base and J gave up 0 bases, with 12 bases separating them. CDR3 size: 16 residues. Looked up from germline, CDR1 is MGHRA and CDR2 is YSYEKL.

This clonotype was seen a few times. J is TRBJ1-4 and V is TRBV6-2 or TRBV6-3; D is undetermined. V was clipped by 6 bases and J by 0 bases, with 17 bases between them. CDR3 length: 17 residues. CDR1 and CDR2 from the germline V gene are MNHEY and SVGEGT. DNA of the CDR3: TGTGCCAGCAGCCGAACACCACGACGAGCAACTAATGAAAAACTGTTTTTT. This sequence encodes CASSRTPRRATNEKLFF.

This clonotype was seen many times. The CDR3: CASSLDLSGGAKWNEQFF. The DNA of the CDR3 is TGTGCCAGCAGCTTAGATCTGAGCGGGGGGGCCAAATGGAATGAGCAGTTCTTC. The V call is TRBV11-2, the J call TRBJ2-1; 10 positions agree with TRBD2. This CDR3 comprises 18 residues. The germline CDR1 and CDR2 sequences are SGHAT and FQNNGV. Trimming cost V 0 bases and J 7 bases; bases outside gene matches: 12.

This chain joins TRBV29-1 and TRBJ1-1, with 8 nucleotides matching TRBD1. The J segment lost 8 bases and the V segment lost 4 bases, leaving 6 bases of the junction unmatched. Germline values: CDR1 SQVTM, CDR2 ANQGSEA. The CDR3 is 12 amino acids. CDR3 amino acids: CSVGTGRAEAFF. The CDR3 nucleotides are TGCAGCGTTGGGACAGGGAGGGCCGAAGCTTTCTTT.

This chain connects TRBV6-2 or TRBV6-3 to TRBJ2-4; 7 bases are shared with TRBD2. Trimming took 6 bases from V and 5 from J; bases not matched to a gene: 7. Germline V CDR1 and CDR2: MNHEY, SVGEGT. This CDR3 region has 14 residues. The CDR3 protein is CASSQLARENIQYF. CDR3 nucleotide sequence: TGTGCCAGCAGCCAACTAGCGAGGGAAAACATTCAGTACTTC.

This chain uses TRBV6-1 with TRBJ2-1; 12 bases align to TRBD2. This CDR3 has 15 residues. With 6 bases clipped from V and 5 bases from J, the junction kept 5 bases outside the gene matches. Germline V lookup: CDR1 MNHNS, CDR2 SASEGT. The CDR3 loop reads CASRAGTSGHNEQFF. CDR3 bases: TGTGCCAGCAGAGCCGGGACTAGCGGGCACAATGAGCAGTTCTTC.

CDR3 nucleotide sequence: TGTGCCACTACTGGCTTCCCGTCGGGGGGTGGCTACACCTTC. This encodes CATTGFPSGGGYTF. The chain links TRBV6-1 to TRBJ1-2; possible D gene TRBD1, 5 bases. Between the trimmed V and J ends, which lost 10 bases and 7 bases, there was a span of 22 bases. The CDR3 covers 14 residues. Per germline, CDR1 MNHNS and CDR2 SASEGT.

This clonotype was counted ten times or more. The rearrangement links TRBV12-3 or TRBV12-4 to TRBJ1-2, with D perhaps matching TRBD1 (6 bases). The CDR3 is 15 residues long. The V gene lost 6 bases and the J gene lost 4 bases, with 18 bases spanning the gap. The CDR3 is CASSPVGGRAYGYTF. The CDR3 region has the DNA TGTGCCAGCAGCCCCGTGGGGGGCAGGGCCTATGGCTACACCTTC.